This TCR beta chain is drawn from a study of cytomegalovirus exposure and HLA in healthy donors. The study, taken as a whole, reports: Reportedly, HLA-A and HLA-B alleles of most subjects were accurately predicted from TCR beta.

The primer mix had 60 Vbeta and 13 Jbeta primers. Clones were read by immunoSEQ multiplex PCR, and TCRdb kept only the in-frame ones, dropping some. Of some 200,000 clones listed, approximately 78% are singletons. About this clone: Its antigen is undetermined.

Germline CDR1 reads SEHNR; CDR2 reads FQNEAQ (reference sequence). The CDR3 contains 16 residues. The V end was cut by 1 base, the J end by 3 bases, with 16 bases between. This clonotype was sampled from a woman aged 45-59 years in good health and CMV-seropositive. The sequenced material came from PBMCs. The genes are TRBV7-9 and TRBJ2-7; tentatively, D is TRBD1 (5 bases). The CDR3 sequence is CASSLDRTFKDYEQYF. The CDR3, as DNA: TGTGCCAGCAGCTTAGACAGGACCTTTAAGGACTACGAGCAGTACTTC.